This TCR beta chain was recovered during a study of T cell repertoires in cytomegalovirus infection. This CDR3 is 15 amino acids long. V dropped 5 bases and J dropped 1; count of bases not matched to a gene: 4. Germline CDR1 and CDR2: MNHNS and SASEGT. TCRdb used MiXCR to reprocess the reads, holding one entry per CDR3 protein. In the table there are approximately 170,000 distinct CDR3 sequences, 17% of which are singletons. This clonotype has just a few counts. The clonotype comes from a human donor in good health (CMV status not recorded). Some clones in this sample may be carry-over from other donors' samples. Source material: CD8+ T cells from PBMCs. This chain joins TRBV6-1 and TRBJ2-1; 8 positions agree with TRBD2. CDR3 sequence reads: CASSISGESYNEQFF. The CDR3 region has the DNA TGTGCCAGCAGTATTAGCGGGGAGTCCTACAATGAGCAGTTCTTC.